These 6 T cell receptor beta chains came from one sample sequenced in a study of Tregs in tolerant kidney transplant recipients. The assay was immunoSEQ multiplex PCR, and TCRdb's table has in-frame clones only and misses some. In total, the table holds approximately 52,000 clones. The source material was CD4+ T cells from blood, sampled before the transplant. These receptor sequences come from a human donor who received a combined kidney and bone marrow transplant.

As concerns this clone: With the read ending 3 residues before the CDR3 end, the germline J gene is used to fill in that end. The chain couples TRBV29-1 to TRBJ1-2; TRBD1 matches 8 bases. In germline, CDR1 is SQVTM, CDR2 ANQGSEA. The CDR3 spans 11 residues. The part of the CDR3 DNA that was read is TGCAGCGTTCAGGGGGCGTCCGGC. It translates to CSVQGASG. The whole CDR3 sequence reads CSVQGASGYTF.

Worth noting for this clone: Coverage ceases 3 residues before the CDR3 finishes, and the germline J gene fills in the end. V usage is TRBV2 and J usage is TRBJ2-7; 8 bases are a match to TRBD2. CDR3 size: 14 residues. The V gene end was trimmed by 7 bases and the J gene end by 2 bases; junction bases not matched to a gene: 7. Germline CDR1 SNHLY, CDR2 FYNNEI. The sequenced part of the CDR3 DNA is TGTGCCAGCAAGGGCACTAGCGGACCCTACGAG. It translates to CASKGTSGPYE. The complete CDR3 sequence is CASKGTSGPYEQYF.

Concerning this clone: The read is 3 residues too short to cover the CDR3 end, so that end is filled in from the germline J gene. The gene calls are TRBV5-1 and TRBJ2-7, with 8 bases identical to TRBD1. The CDR3 has 16 residues. J was trimmed by 1 base and V by 3 bases; bases with no gene match: 9. The germline V gene has CDR1 SGHRS and CDR2 YFSETQ. The CDR3 loop reads CASSWTGKAYSYEQYF. The covered CDR3 bases are TGCGCCAGCAGCTGGACAGGGAAGGCCTATTCCTACGAG.

A remark on this clone: The sequence runs out 3 residues before the end of the CDR3; the remainder is reconstructed from the germline J gene. The chain recombines TRBV20-1 with TRBJ1-6; a weak D match, TRBD1 (6 bases). The germline gives CDR1 DFQATT, CDR2 SNEGSKA (reference sequence). The CDR3 loop spans 14 amino acids. V shed 0 bases and J shed 7 bases, with 10 bases lying between them. The CDR3 region is CSARDRGQNSPLHF. The sequenced part of the CDR3 DNA is TGCAGTGCTAGAGATAGAGGACAGAATTCACCC.

A word on this clone: Sequencing ends 3 residues short of the CDR3 end; the germline J gene provides the rest. The V call is TRBV7-3, the J call TRBJ2-5; D possibly matches TRBD1 or TRBD2 (9 bases each). The CDR3 totals 16 residues. The V end was cut by 8 bases, the J end by 5 bases, with 24 bases between. Germline loops: CDR1 SGHTA, CDR2 FQGTGA. CDR3 bases read: TGTGCCAGCTCACAGGGGGCTAGCGGGACGACCGAGACC. Protein: CASSQGASGTTET. From start to end, the CDR3 is CASSQGASGTTETQYF.

As concerns this clone: Read coverage stops 3 residues before the CDR3 terminus; the germline J gene supplies the remainder. The rearrangement joins TRBV7-8 to TRBJ2-1, with D perhaps TRBD1 (6 bases). There are 14 residues in the CDR3. Germline CDR1 reads SGHVS; CDR2 reads FQNEAQ. V was pared by 5 bases and J by 3 bases, with 11 bases between. The CDR3 DNA, read in part, is TGTGCCAGCAGCGGATACAGGGACTACAATGAG. Translating gives CASSGYRDYNE. The full-length CDR3 reads as CASSGYRDYNEQFF.